This T cell receptor beta chain was identified in a study of blood T cell repertoires in COVID-19. Study context: Samples representing acute and convalescent COVID-19 were sourced from the United States, Italy and Spain. From T cells, B-cell-depleted T cells, or PBMCs came the material, which was cDNA or gDNA.

Trimming took off 2 bases at V and 4 bases at J, with 8 bases between the two ends. Germline CDR1 reads LGHNA; CDR2 reads YSLEER. The CDR3 runs to 14 residues. In the authors' methods: How many nucleated cells were present was estimated from reference gene primer amplification. Clones were sequenced by immunoSEQ multiplex PCR, and TCRdb holds only the in-frame ones, with some missing. Clone size and V and J calls were adopted from that table, with D and trimming inferred from the DNA. The table records about 38,000 clones, 70% to 90% of them present only once. The specimen sequenced was peripheral blood. The sequence derives from a man aged 70-80 years with active COVID-19. The chain employs TRBV4-3 and TRBJ2-2, with TRBD2 as a possible D gene (6 bases). CDR3 DNA: TGCGCCAGCAGCCAACTGGGACTCACCGGGGAGCTGTTTTTT. It codes for CASSQLGLTGELFF.